This TCR beta chain is from a study of spatial heterogeneity in lung cancer. Noted time point: sample taken at primary tumor resection. TCRs were sequenced from unsorted whole RNA of tumor, nontumor lung or PBMC. V was clipped by 3 bases and J by 4 bases; unmatched bases: 10. This CDR3 contains 16 residues. Germline V gene sequence: CDR1 SGHVS, CDR2 FNYEAQ. TCRdb redid the calling of the 5' RACE reads with MiXCR, one entry per CDR3 protein. The sample lists 90,000 or so distinct CDR3 sequences, approximately 8.2% seen once, with 6.9% in the top ten. This clonotype has just a few counts. Specimen: PBMCs, collected at surgery. The sequence derives from a male donor with early-stage non-small cell lung cancer. The chain combines TRBV7-6 with TRBJ2-5, with 8 bases that match TRBD2. The DNA of the CDR3 is TGTGCCAGCAGCTTGTCCTCCGGGGGGGCCGGAGAGACCCAGTACTTC. Translating it yields CASSLSSGGAGETQYF.